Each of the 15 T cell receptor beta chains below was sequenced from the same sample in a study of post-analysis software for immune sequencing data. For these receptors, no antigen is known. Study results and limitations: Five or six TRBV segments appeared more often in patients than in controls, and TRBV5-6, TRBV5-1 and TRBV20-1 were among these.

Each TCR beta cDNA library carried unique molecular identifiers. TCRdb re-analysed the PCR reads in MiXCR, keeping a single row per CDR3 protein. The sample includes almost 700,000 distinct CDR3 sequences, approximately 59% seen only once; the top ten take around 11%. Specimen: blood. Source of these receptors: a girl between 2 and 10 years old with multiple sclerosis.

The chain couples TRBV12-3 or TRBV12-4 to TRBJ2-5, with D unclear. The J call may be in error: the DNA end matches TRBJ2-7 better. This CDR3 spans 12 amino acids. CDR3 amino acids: CASSLGPSEQYF. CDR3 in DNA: TGTGCCAGCAGTTTAGGGCCATCCGAGCAGTACTTC.

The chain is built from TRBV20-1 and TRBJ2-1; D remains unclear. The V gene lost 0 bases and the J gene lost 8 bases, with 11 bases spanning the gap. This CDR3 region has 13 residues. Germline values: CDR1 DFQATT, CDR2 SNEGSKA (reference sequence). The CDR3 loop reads CSARDPDWDEQFF. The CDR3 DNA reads TGCAGTGCTAGAGATCCCGACTGGGATGAGCAGTTCTTC.

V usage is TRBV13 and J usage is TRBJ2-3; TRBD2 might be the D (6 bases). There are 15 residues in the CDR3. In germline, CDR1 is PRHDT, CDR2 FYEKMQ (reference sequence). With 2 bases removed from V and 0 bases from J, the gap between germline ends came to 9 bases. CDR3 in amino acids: CASSLPSGSTDTQYF. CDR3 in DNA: TGTGCCAGCAGCTTACCCAGCGGGAGCACAGATACGCAGTATTTT. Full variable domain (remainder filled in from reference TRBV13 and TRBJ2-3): AAGVIQSPRHLIKEKRETATLKCYPIPRHDTVYWYQQGPGQDPQFLISFYEKMQSDKGSIPDRFSAQQFSDYHSELNMSSLELGDSALYFCASSLPSGSTDTQYFGPGTRLTVL.

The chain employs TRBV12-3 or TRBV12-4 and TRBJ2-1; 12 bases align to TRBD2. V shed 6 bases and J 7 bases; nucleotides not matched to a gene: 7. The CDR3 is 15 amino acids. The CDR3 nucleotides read TGTGCCAGCAGGTCCCTAGCGGGAGGGCCTAATGAGCAGTTCTTC. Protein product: CASRSLAGGPNEQFF.

The CDR3 spells CASSYSPGANQETQYF. In DNA, the CDR3 is TGTGCCAGCAGTTACTCACCGGGAGCAAACCAAGAGACCCAGTACTTC. The chain links TRBV6-5 to TRBJ2-5; D is possibly TRBD2 (6 bases). Trimming removed 0 bases from V and 0 bases from J, with 11 bases in between. From germline, CDR1 is MNHEY and CDR2 SVGAGI. This CDR3 has 16 amino acids.

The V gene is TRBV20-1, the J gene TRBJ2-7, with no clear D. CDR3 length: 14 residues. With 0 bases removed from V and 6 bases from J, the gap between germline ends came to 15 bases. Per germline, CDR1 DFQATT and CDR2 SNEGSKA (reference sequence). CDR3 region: CSARDQGWSGEQYF. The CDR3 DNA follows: TGCAGTGCTAGAGATCAAGGGTGGTCGGGCGAGCAGTACTTC.

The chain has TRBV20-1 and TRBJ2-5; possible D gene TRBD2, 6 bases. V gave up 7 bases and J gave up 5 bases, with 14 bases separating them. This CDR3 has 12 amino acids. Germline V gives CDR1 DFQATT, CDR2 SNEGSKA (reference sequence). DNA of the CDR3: TGCAGTGTTTGGCTCGGGGGTGAGACCCAGTACTTC. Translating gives CSVWLGGETQYF.

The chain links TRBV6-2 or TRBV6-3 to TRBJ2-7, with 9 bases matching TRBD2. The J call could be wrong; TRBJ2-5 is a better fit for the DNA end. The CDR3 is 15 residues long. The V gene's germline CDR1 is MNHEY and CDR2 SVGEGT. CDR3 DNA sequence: TGTGCCAGCAGCTCGGGACTAGCTGTGGTGGAGACCCAGTACTTC. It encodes CASSSGLAVVETQYF.

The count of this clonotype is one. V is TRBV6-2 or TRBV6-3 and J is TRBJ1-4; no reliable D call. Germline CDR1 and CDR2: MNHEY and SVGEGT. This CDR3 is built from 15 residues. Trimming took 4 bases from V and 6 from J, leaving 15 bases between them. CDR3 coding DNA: TGTGCCAGCAGTTTGGGAGGGCTACTTCATGAAAAACTGTTTTTT. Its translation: CASSLGGLLHEKLFF.

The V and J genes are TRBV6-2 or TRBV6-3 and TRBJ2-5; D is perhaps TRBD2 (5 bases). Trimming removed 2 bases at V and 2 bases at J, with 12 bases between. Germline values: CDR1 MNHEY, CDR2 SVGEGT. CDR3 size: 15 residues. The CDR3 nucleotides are TGTGCCAGCAGTTACCCTTCGGGGTTTCAAGAGACCCAGTACTTC. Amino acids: CASSYPSGFQETQYF.

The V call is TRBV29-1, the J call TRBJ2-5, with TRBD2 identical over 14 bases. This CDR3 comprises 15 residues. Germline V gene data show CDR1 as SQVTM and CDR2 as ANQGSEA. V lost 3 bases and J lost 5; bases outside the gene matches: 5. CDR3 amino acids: CSVDGTSGRSETQYF. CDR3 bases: TGCAGCGTTGATGGGACTAGCGGGAGAAGTGAGACCCAGTACTTC.

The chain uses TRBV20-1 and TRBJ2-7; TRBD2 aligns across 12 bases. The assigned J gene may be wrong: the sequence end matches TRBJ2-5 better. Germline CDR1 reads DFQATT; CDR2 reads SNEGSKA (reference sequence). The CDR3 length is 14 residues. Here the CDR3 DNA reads TGCAGTGCCGCGACTAGCGGGAGTCGGGAGACCCAGTACTTC. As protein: CSAATSGSRETQYF.

CDR3 nucleotides: TGCAGTGCTAGTCCCCATATAGCCTCCTACAATGAGCAGTTCTTC. Protein product: CSASPHIASYNEQFF. V and J are TRBV20-1 and TRBJ2-1; no clear D gene. CDR1 and CDR2 from the germline V gene are DFQATT and SNEGSKA (reference sequence). Trimming took 3 bases from V and 0 from J, leaving 12 bases between them. The CDR3 has 15 residues.

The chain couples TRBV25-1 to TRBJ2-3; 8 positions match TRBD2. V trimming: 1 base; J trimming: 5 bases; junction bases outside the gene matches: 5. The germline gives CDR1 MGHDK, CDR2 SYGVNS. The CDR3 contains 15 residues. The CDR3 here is CASSESRREEDTQYF. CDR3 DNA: TGTGCCAGCAGTGAATCGAGGCGGGAGGAAGATACGCAGTATTTT.

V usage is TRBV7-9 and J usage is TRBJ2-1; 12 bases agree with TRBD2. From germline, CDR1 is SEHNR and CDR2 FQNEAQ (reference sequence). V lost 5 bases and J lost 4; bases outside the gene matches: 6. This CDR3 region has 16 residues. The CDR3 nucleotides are TGTGCCAGCAGCCCTAGCGGGAGGGTCGCTTACAATGAGCAGTTCTTC. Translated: CASSPSGRVAYNEQFF.